These 17 T cell receptor beta chains originate from one sample sequenced in a study of T cell responses to AZD1222 COVID-19 vaccine. Clones were sequenced by immunoSEQ multiplex PCR, and TCRdb holds only the in-frame ones, with some missing. The sample shows nearly 90,000 clones, 70% to 90% of them seen only once. The sample was peripheral blood, taken on day 0 of MenACWY control vaccination. The receptor source for this set is an adult in good health.

V usage is TRBV6-5 and J usage is TRBJ2-7; unclear D gene. Trimming took 6 bases from V and 2 from J, leaving 11 bases between them. CDR3 size: 13 residues. Germline assignment: CDR1 MNHEY and CDR2 SVGAGI. CDR3 sequence: CASRSALPYEQYF. CDR3 DNA sequence: TGTGCCAGCAGATCAGCCCTTCCCTACGAGCAGTACTTC.

V gene TRBV6-5 combines with J gene TRBJ2-1, with D maybe TRBD2 (5 bases). Germline V gene data show CDR1 as MNHEY and CDR2 as SVGAGI. The CDR3 covers 15 residues. Trimming removed 6 bases from V and 2 bases from J, with 14 bases in between. The CDR3 nucleotides are TGTGCCAGCAGCTCTGGACTGTATACCTACAATGAGCAGTTCTTC. The encoded protein is CASSSGLYTYNEQFF.

V gene TRBV30 combines with J gene TRBJ1-2, with D unclear. V was pared by 4 bases and J by 2 bases, with 11 bases between. This CDR3 has 13 residues. Germline V gene data show CDR1 as GTSNPN and CDR2 as SVGIG (reference sequence). The CDR3: CAWKLLTNYGYTF. CDR3 DNA: TGTGCCTGGAAGCTCCTAACGAACTATGGCTACACCTTC. Full variable domain (missing parts from reference TRBV30 and TRBJ1-2): SQTIHQWPATLVQPVGSPLSLECTVEGTSNPNLYWYRQAAGRGLQLLFYSVGIGQISSEVPQNLSASRPQDRQFILSSKKLLLSDSGFYLCAWKLLTNYGYTFGSGTRLTVV.

The rearrangement uses TRBV6-5 and TRBJ2-2; no clear D gene. The V end lost 3 bases, the J end lost 0 bases, and 11 bases lay between the germline ends. The CDR3 consists of 16 residues. Germline V lookup: CDR1 MNHEY, CDR2 SVGAGI. CDR3 residues: CASSYRRTTNTGELFF. Written as DNA, the CDR3 is TGTGCCAGCAGTTATCGACGGACCACGAACACCGGGGAGCTGTTTTTT.

The chain joins TRBV5-8 to TRBJ1-4; D unresolved. This CDR3 is 17 amino acids long. Between the trimmed V and J ends, which lost 4 bases and 0 bases, there was a span of 16 bases. Germline assignment: CDR1 SGHTS and CDR2 YDEGEE. CDR3 nucleotide sequence: TGTGCCAGCAGCCGCCAGAAGACATTACCAACTAATGAAAAACTGTTTTTT. The encoded protein is CASSRQKTLPTNEKLFF. Based on the CDR3 plus reference TRBV5-8 and TRBJ1-4, the full variable domain is EAGVTQSPTHLIKTRGQQATLRCSPISGHTSVYWYQQALGLGLQFLLWYDEGEERNRGNFPPRFSGRQFPNYSSELNVNALELEDSALYLCASSRQKTLPTNEKLFFGSGTQLSVL.

V gene TRBV3-1 (or the pseudogene TRBV3-2) combines with J gene TRBJ1-1; tentative D call: TRBD1 (5 bases). The V end was cut by 1 base, the J end by 11 bases, with 17 bases between. CDR1 and CDR2 (germline): LGHDT, YNNKEL (reference sequence). This CDR3 contains 14 residues. CDR3 sequence: CASSQVRQGRAAFF. The CDR3 nucleotides read TGTGCCAGCAGCCAAGTCCGGCAGGGAAGGGCGGCTTTCTTT.

The chain employs TRBV4-3 and TRBJ2-1, with a weak D call TRBD1 (7 bases). From germline, CDR1 is LGHNA and CDR2 YSLEER. This CDR3 contains 17 residues. Trimming cost V 4 bases and J 7 bases, with 23 bases left between them. The DNA for the CDR3 is TGCGCCAGCAGCCCTCGCAATGGCGGGACAGCCCGAAATGAGCAGTTCTTC. Translation: CASSPRNGGTARNEQFF.

The chain has TRBV7-2 and TRBJ1-2; no clear D gene. Trimming cost V 5 bases and J 1 base, with 20 bases left between them. Germline loops: CDR1 SGHTA, CDR2 FQGNSA. The CDR3 contains 17 residues. The CDR3 region is CASSPTFSESFNYGYTF. The CDR3 region has the DNA TGTGCCAGCAGCCCCACCTTCTCCGAGTCATTTAACTATGGCTACACCTTC.

The chain joins TRBV6-5 to TRBJ1-1; unclear D gene. V gave up 4 bases and J gave up 2 bases, with 11 bases separating them. From germline, CDR1 is MNHEY and CDR2 SVGAGI. The CDR3 is 14 amino acids. CDR3 bases: TGTGCCAGCAGTTTGGGCCAGGCCAACACTGAAGCTTTCTTT. Translation gives CASSLGQANTEAFF.

The V gene is TRBV4-3, the J gene TRBJ1-6; D is unclear. Germline values: CDR1 LGHNA, CDR2 YSLEER. V lost 5 bases, J lost 7 bases, and 6 bases lay in between. The CDR3 spans 12 residues. CDR3 region: CASSRPNSPLHF. CDR3 in DNA: TGCGCCAGCAGCAGACCCAATTCACCCCTCCACTTT.

The sample holds a few counts of this clone. The J gene is TRBJ1-1, the V gene TRBV12-5, with D possibly TRBD1 on 5 matching bases. Germline V lookup: CDR1 LGHNT, CDR2 FRNRAP. This CDR3 is 11 amino acids long. The germline V and J ends were trimmed by 5 bases and 8 bases, with 9 bases remaining between them. The CDR3 region is CASGEGREAFF. The CDR3 nucleotides are TGTGCTAGTGGTGAGGGGAGGGAAGCTTTCTTT.

This chain joins TRBV6-5 and TRBJ2-7, with D perhaps matching TRBD2 (5 bases). The germline gives CDR1 MNHEY, CDR2 SVGAGI. Deletions cut 2 bases from V and 6 bases from J, with 17 bases between. The length of the CDR3 is 15 residues. CDR3 sequence reads: CASSYVSGRHSEQYF. The CDR3, as DNA: TGTGCCAGCAGTTACGTGAGCGGACGGCATTCCGAGCAGTACTTC.

V usage is TRBV4-1 and J usage is TRBJ1-4; 10 bases line up with TRBD1. The V gene's germline CDR1 is MGHRA and CDR2 YSYEKL. The CDR3 covers 14 residues. The V and J ends lost 6 bases and 7 bases, in that order; junction bases with no gene match: 5. This CDR3 is CASSPGTGAEKLFF. The CDR3 region has the DNA TGCGCCAGCAGTCCCGGGACAGGGGCTGAAAAACTGTTTTTT.

The CDR3 reads CASSFVAGGNTIYF. In DNA, the CDR3 is TGTGCCAGCAGCTTTGTGGCGGGGGGAAACACCATATATTTT. The chain couples TRBV5-6 to TRBJ1-3; D is undetermined. The V end was cut by 2 bases, the J end by 4 bases, with 10 bases between. The germline gives CDR1 SGHDT, CDR2 YYEEEE. The CDR3 spans 14 residues. Full variable domain (remainder filled in from reference TRBV5-6 and TRBJ1-3): DAGVTQSPTHLIKTRGQQVTLRCSPKSGHDTVSWYQQALGQGPQFIFQYYEEEERQRGNFPDRFSGHQFPNYSSELNVNALLLGDSALYLCASSFVAGGNTIYFGEGSWLTVV.

The V call is TRBV28, the J call TRBJ1-5; D perhaps matches TRBD1 (5 bases). Germline CDR1 and CDR2: MDHEN and SYDVKM. V was shortened by 1 base and J by 7 bases, with 11 bases between the two germline ends. The CDR3 is made up of 14 amino acids. The CDR3 DNA reads as TGTGCCAGCAGTTTATTGGGGGAACGGCAGCCCCAGCATTTT. Translating it yields CASSLLGERQPQHF.

This clone has just one count. This chain uses TRBV11-2 with TRBJ2-3, with 14 nucleotides matching TRBD2. The CDR3 runs to 17 residues. V gave up 2 bases and J gave up 6 bases; unmatched junction bases: 7. The V gene's germline CDR1 is SGHAT and CDR2 FQNNGV. CDR3 in DNA: TGTGCCAGCAGCTTAAATCCGGGACTAGCGGGGGTGGATACGCAGTATTTT. Translated, it gives CASSLNPGLAGVDTQYF.

The chain links TRBV29-1 to TRBJ1-3, with D tentatively TRBD1 (6 bases). Germline assignment: CDR1 SQVTM and CDR2 ANQGSEA. There are 15 residues in the CDR3. V was pared by 6 bases and J by 0 bases, with 15 bases between. The CDR3 spells CSVKQGSISGNTIYF. In DNA, the CDR3 is TGCAGCGTAAAACAGGGATCAATCTCTGGAAACACCATATATTTT.